The 29 T cell receptor beta chains below all came from one sample that was sequenced in a study of cytomegalovirus exposure and HLA in healthy donors. Use of 60 Vbeta and 13 Jbeta primers characterized the PCR. The method was immunoSEQ multiplex PCR; TCRdb's version includes in-frame clones alone and lacks a portion of them. Of 150,000 to 250,000 clones in the sample, less than 85% were seen once. Source material: PBMCs. The receptors were sampled from a girl under 18 in good health and CMV-seropositive.

This clone has just one count. The rearrangement uses TRBV19 and TRBJ1-3; no definite D call. This CDR3 is 12 amino acids long. Trimming shortened V by 6 bases and J by 3 bases, and 6 bases separated the two germline ends. The germline V gene encodes CDR1 LNHDA and CDR2 SQIVND (reference sequence). CDR3 coding DNA: TGTGCCAGTAGATGGAGTGGAAACACCATATATTTT. It yields the protein CASRWSGNTIYF.

The J gene is TRBJ2-7, the V gene TRBV6-1; D is uncertain. V shed 2 bases and J shed 0 bases, with 11 bases lying between them. The CDR3 length is 15 residues. The V gene's germline CDR1 is MNHNS and CDR2 SASEGT. The DNA of the CDR3 is TGTGCCAGCAGTGAAAGAGGTGGCAGCTCCTACGAGCAGTACTTC. Protein sequence: CASSERGGSSYEQYF.

The chain uses TRBV27 and TRBJ1-1, with 9 bases matching TRBD1. The CDR3 covers 16 residues. V lost 6 bases, J lost 0 bases, and 8 bases stayed unmatched. Germline V gene data show CDR1 as MNHEY and CDR2 as SMNVEV (reference sequence). The CDR3, as DNA: TGTGCCAGCAGCCAAAGGACAGGGGTTATGAACACTGAAGCTTTCTTT. Residues: CASSQRTGVMNTEAFF.

This clone was counted between two and nine times. V usage is TRBV11-2 and J usage is TRBJ2-1, with 13 bases fitting TRBD2. V shed 5 bases and J 5 bases; nucleotides not matched to a gene: 9. The germline V gene encodes CDR1 SGHAT and CDR2 FQNNGV. The CDR3 length is 17 residues. CDR3 DNA sequence: TGTGCCAGCAGCACAGGACTAGCGGGGGCCCAACACAATGAGCAGTTCTTC. This sequence encodes CASSTGLAGAQHNEQFF.

This clone was seen only once. The rearrangement joins TRBV9 to TRBJ2-5; tentatively, D is TRBD2 (6 bases). The CDR3 contains 15 residues. The germline V and J ends were trimmed by 0 bases and 10 bases, with 19 bases remaining between them. Per germline, CDR1 SGDLS and CDR2 YYNGEE. CDR3 amino acids: CASSVEVADGGVQYF. CDR3 in DNA: TGTGCCAGCAGCGTAGAGGTAGCGGACGGAGGGGTCCAGTACTTC. Together with reference TRBV9 and TRBJ2-5, the CDR3 gives the full variable domain: DSGVTQTPKHLITATGQRVTLRCSPRSGDLSVYWYQQSLDQGLQFLIQYYNGEERAKGNILERFSAQQFPDLHSELNLSSLELGDSALYFCASSVEVADGGVQYFGPGTRLLVL.

The CDR3 here is CASSPTGTGPSYEQYF. CDR3 DNA sequence: TGTGCCAGCTCTCCGACCGGGACAGGGCCTTCCTACGAGCAGTACTTC. This chain links TRBV18 with TRBJ2-7; 9 nucleotides line up with TRBD1. Germline trimming cut 6 bases from V and 1 base from J; bases unmatched to any gene: 10. Germline lookup yields CDR1 KGHSH and CDR2 LQKENI. There are 16 residues in the CDR3.

J is TRBJ1-1 and V is TRBV19; D possibly corresponds to TRBD1 (6 bases). This CDR3 is built from 16 residues. The V end was cut by 6 bases, the J end by 0 bases, with 17 bases between. Germline lookup yields CDR1 LNHDA and CDR2 SQIVND (reference sequence). The CDR3: CASRPPRTAMNTEAFF. CDR3 DNA sequence: TGTGCCAGTAGACCCCCAAGGACAGCCATGAACACTGAAGCTTTCTTT.

The genes are TRBV23-1 and TRBJ1-2; 7 bases map to TRBD1. TRBV23-1 is identified as an open reading frame with a role that is uncertain. Trimming removed 10 bases from V and 5 bases from J; junction bases left unmatched: 4. The CDR3 loop spans 11 amino acids. The CDR3 DNA sequence: TGCGCCACTGGGACAGCGTATGGCTACACCTTC. Translated, it gives CATGTAYGYTF.

The rearrangement uses TRBV5-6 and TRBJ1-2; 7 nucleotides line up with TRBD1. The CDR3 sequence is 15 residues long. Trimming at V came to 4 bases and at J to 1 base, leaving 7 bases not matched to a gene. Germline CDR1 SGHDT, CDR2 YYEEEE. The CDR3 DNA reads TGTGCCAGCAGCCCCCGGGACAGATATAACTATGGCTACACCTTC. Its translation: CASSPRDRYNYGYTF.

This rearrangement joins TRBV4-3 to TRBJ1-2; 7 bases line up with TRBD1. This CDR3 comprises 15 residues. Germline V lookup: CDR1 LGHNA, CDR2 YSLEER. V was clipped by 6 bases and J by 7 bases; unmatched bases: 14. CDR3 DNA: TGCGCCAGCAGGCAGTCAGGGGGGACAAGTGGTGGCTACACCTTC. Its protein is CASRQSGGTSGGYTF.

This rearrangement joins TRBV28 to TRBJ2-7; the match to TRBD2 covers 10 bases. J was trimmed by 3 bases and V by 6 bases; bases with no gene match: 5. CDR1 and CDR2 (germline): MDHEN, SYDVKM. The CDR3 runs to 14 residues. CDR3 coding DNA: TGTGCCAGCAGGTTAGCGGGGGGCATCTACGAGCAGTACTTC. It translates to CASRLAGGIYEQYF.

The chain couples TRBV30 to TRBJ2-3; 10 bases line up with TRBD2. Looked up from germline, CDR1 is GTSNPN and CDR2 is SVGIG (reference sequence). Losses at the gene ends were 2 bases for V and 4 bases for J; bases not matched to a gene: 3. CDR3 length: 14 amino acids. The CDR3: CAWSLGTSADTQYF. CDR3 DNA sequence: TGTGCCTGGAGTTTAGGGACTAGCGCAGATACGCAGTATTTT.

CDR3 amino acids: CASSLGPGPSYEQYF. CDR3 in DNA: TGTGCCAGCAGCCTGGGACCTGGGCCCTCCTACGAGCAGTACTTC. The chain has TRBV5-4 and TRBJ2-7; D tentatively reads TRBD1 or TRBD2 (5 bases each). Trimming left V 4 bases short and J 0 bases short, with 14 bases between. Germline values: CDR1 SGHNT, CDR2 YYREEE (reference sequence). The CDR3 is 15 residues long.

This clone has just one count. For the CDR3, the DNA is TGCGCCAGCCAAGTGACGGTGAGGCCCATGAACACTGAAGCTTTCTTT. It yields the protein CASQVTVRPMNTEAFF. J is TRBJ1-1 and V is TRBV10-1; D not resolved. Trimming removed 8 bases at V and 0 bases at J, with 19 bases between. CDR1 WNHNN and CDR2 SYGVQD come from the germline V gene (reference sequence). The CDR3 has 16 residues.

The chain combines TRBV9 with TRBJ2-7; 9 nucleotides line up with TRBD1. V lost 3 bases and J lost 5; bases outside the gene matches: 6. Germline V gene sequence: CDR1 SGDLS, CDR2 YYNGEE. This CDR3 is 14 amino acids long. CDR3 residues: CASSAGTGIHEQYF. As DNA, the CDR3 is TGTGCCAGCAGCGCCGGGACAGGGATCCACGAGCAGTACTTC.

This rearrangement joins TRBV5-6 to TRBJ1-1, with TRBD1 matching over 7 bases. This CDR3 spans 14 amino acids. Germline CDR1 and CDR2: SGHDT and YYEEEE. Losses at the gene ends were 4 bases for V and 4 bases for J; bases not matched to a gene: 7. CDR3 amino acids: CASSLWTGRTEAFF. The CDR3 coding sequence is TGTGCCAGCAGCCTGTGGACAGGCCGCACTGAAGCTTTCTTT.

This chain uses TRBV11-2 with TRBJ2-7; 7 bases agree with TRBD1. Germline V gene data show CDR1 as SGHAT and CDR2 as FQNNGV. This CDR3 contains 15 residues. V lost 7 bases to trimming and J lost 0 bases; unmatched junction nucleotides: 9. This chain's CDR3 is CASTPGQAYSYEQYF. CDR3 DNA: TGTGCCAGCACCCCCGGACAGGCTTACTCCTACGAGCAGTACTTC.

The chain uses TRBV30 and TRBJ2-1; TRBD1 agrees at 10 bases. Per germline, CDR1 GTSNPN and CDR2 SVGIG (reference sequence). The CDR3 length is 15 residues. Losses at the gene ends were 2 bases for V and 11 bases for J; bases not matched to a gene: 12. In DNA form, the CDR3 reads TGTGCCTGGAGTACCGGGACAGGGGTAGTGTGGAAGCAGTTCTTC. This sequence encodes CAWSTGTGVVWKQFF.

The rearrangement links TRBV25-1 to TRBJ1-2; no firm D call. Per the germline V gene, CDR1 is MGHDK and CDR2 is SYGVNS. Deletions cut 5 bases from V and 7 bases from J, with 14 bases between. This CDR3 comprises 13 residues. The chain's CDR3 is CASSRLGRGGYTF. The CDR3 nucleotides are TGTGCCAGCAGTAGATTAGGACGGGGTGGCTACACCTTC.

The chain joins TRBV4-3 to TRBJ2-7, with 10 bases aligning to TRBD1. V was clipped by 0 bases and J by 3 bases; unmatched bases: 5. Germline CDR1 reads LGHNA; CDR2 reads YSLEER. This CDR3 comprises 16 residues. CDR3 residues: CASSQEFRTGGYEQYF. The CDR3 bases are TGCGCCAGCAGCCAAGAGTTCCGGACAGGGGGCTACGAGCAGTACTTC.

The chain links TRBV6-5 to TRBJ1-1; D is ambiguous. Germline CDR1 reads MNHEY; CDR2 reads SVGAGI. V was shortened by 5 bases and J by 0 bases, with 13 bases between the two germline ends. CDR3 length equals 15 residues. The CDR3 reads CASSPYVTMNTEAFF. As DNA, the CDR3 is TGTGCCAGCAGTCCCTACGTAACCATGAACACTGAAGCTTTCTTT.

The rearrangement links TRBV18 to TRBJ2-1; 11 bases align to TRBD2. The V gene end was trimmed by 3 bases and the J gene end by 6 bases; junction bases not matched to a gene: 4. Germline V gene data show CDR1 as KGHSH and CDR2 as LQKENI. CDR3 size: 15 residues. The CDR3 spells CASSPASGGRNEQFF. The DNA of the CDR3 is TGTGCCAGCTCACCTGCTAGCGGGGGGCGCAATGAGCAGTTCTTC.

The chain employs TRBV5-8 and TRBJ2-7; 10 bases fit TRBD1. V lost 3 bases, J lost 2 bases, and 2 bases stayed unmatched. The CDR3 is 14 residues long. CDR1 SGHTS and CDR2 YDEGEE come from the germline V gene. CDR3 sequence: CASSSGQGTYEQYF. CDR3 nucleotide sequence: TGTGCCAGCAGCTCGGGACAGGGGACCTACGAGCAGTACTTC.

The gene calls are TRBV2 and TRBJ1-4; no definite D call. The CDR3 extends over 14 amino acids. V was clipped by 0 bases and J by 7 bases, with 9 bases between them. Per the germline V gene, CDR1 is SNHLY and CDR2 is FYNNEI. CDR3 protein: CASSEARGSEKLFF. DNA for the CDR3: TGTGCCAGCAGTGAAGCGAGAGGCTCTGAAAAACTGTTTTTT.

The rearrangement uses TRBV6-1 and TRBJ1-4; 10 nucleotides align to TRBD1. J was trimmed by 7 bases and V by 6 bases; bases with no gene match: 5. From germline, CDR1 is MNHNS and CDR2 SASEGT. This CDR3 has 14 residues. The CDR3 sequence: CASSGQGVGEKLFF. CDR3 DNA: TGTGCCAGCAGCGGACAGGGGGTGGGTGAAAAACTGTTTTTT.

Notes on this clone: The junction departs from germline at one end; a sequencing error may be responsible. This rearrangement joins TRBV7-9 to TRBJ2-7; tentatively, D is TRBD1 or TRBD2 (7 bases each). The CDR3 length is 16 residues. Looked up from germline, CDR1 is SEHNR and CDR2 is FQNEAQ (reference sequence). CDR3 protein: CSSSLGLGTESYEQYF. The CDR3 coding sequence is TGTTCCAGCAGCTTAGGACTAGGGACAGAATCCTACGAGCAGTACTTC. The variable domain in full, completed from reference TRBV7-9 and TRBJ2-7, reads DTGVSQNPRHKITKRGQNVTFRCDPISEHNRLYWYRQTLGQGPEFLTYFQNEAQLEKSRLLSDRFSAERPKGSFSTLEIQRTEQGDSAMYLCSSSLGLGTESYEQYFGPGTRLTVT.

V is TRBV10-2 and J is TRBJ2-7; 10 bases map to TRBD2. The trim removed 6 bases at V and 3 bases at J, leaving 5 bases unmatched. Per the germline V gene, CDR1 is WSHSY and CDR2 is SAAADI. The CDR3 spans 14 residues. The CDR3 DNA is TGCGCCAGCAGCACCCTAGCGGGGGACTACGAGCAGTACTTC. Residues: CASSTLAGDYEQYF.

This sequence joins TRBV27 and TRBJ1-2; tentatively, D is TRBD1 (5 bases). Trimming shortened V by 6 bases and J by 5 bases, and 13 bases separated the two germline ends. Germline V lookup: CDR1 MNHEY, CDR2 SMNVEV (reference sequence). The CDR3 length is 13 residues. CDR3 in DNA: TGTGCCAGCAGGGCAGGGCCGACTTATGGCTACACCTTC. Amino acid sequence: CASRAGPTYGYTF.

V usage is TRBV2 and J usage is TRBJ1-6; D unclear. The CDR3 covers 13 residues. V shed 8 bases and J shed 7 bases, with 12 bases lying between them. Per the germline V gene, CDR1 is SNHLY and CDR2 is FYNNEI. This chain's CDR3 is CASRGLENSPLHF. The CDR3 bases are TGTGCCAGCCGAGGTTTGGAAAATTCACCCCTCCACTTT.